Shown below are 26 T cell receptor beta chains from a single sample sequenced in a study of CD8+CD57+ T cells in acquired aplastic anemia. Patients who underwent sequencing had shown CD8+CD57+ cell expansion by flow cytometry. The study profiled TCR beta VDJ and CDR3 using genomic DNA as template. TCRdb called the reads again in MiXCR, with one record for every CDR3 protein. The data show more than 150,000 distinct CDR3 sequences, around 47% seen once. The sample was sorted CD4+, CD8+, or CD8+CD57+ T cells (not recorded which) from PBMCs. All receptors come from a human donor with aplastic anemia.

This clonotype was recorded a few times. The genes are TRBV29-1 and TRBJ1-1; D is ambiguous. The CDR3 length is 14 residues. Deletions cut 7 bases from V and 1 base from J, with 16 bases between. Per germline, CDR1 SQVTM and CDR2 ANQGSEA. CDR3 region: CSATGKPSNTEAFF. The CDR3 region has the DNA TGCAGCGCCACCGGGAAGCCCTCGAACACTGAAGCTTTCTTT.

The rearrangement joins TRBV9 to TRBJ2-1, with D possibly TRBD1 on 6 matching bases. This CDR3 has 11 residues. The ends were cut back, 3 bases at V and 10 bases at J, with 8 bases in the middle. CDR1 is SGDLS, CDR2 YYNGEE, per germline. CDR3 region: CASSAQGEQFF. For the CDR3, the DNA is TGTGCCAGCAGCGCGCAGGGGGAGCAGTTCTTC.

The DNA for the CDR3 is TGTGCCAGCAGCTTGGAGTGGGACAGTGAGCAGTTCTTC. It codes for CASSLEWDSEQFF. This rearrangement joins TRBV5-4 to TRBJ2-1; 7 bases are shared with TRBD1. Germline assignment: CDR1 SGHNT and CDR2 YYREEE (reference sequence). The CDR3 is 13 residues long. The V segment lost 0 bases and the J segment 9 bases; nucleotides outside the gene matches: 3.

The chain joins TRBV9 to TRBJ1-2; D is ambiguous. The germline V and J ends were trimmed by 1 base and 7 bases, with 11 bases remaining between them. CDR1 and CDR2 (germline): SGDLS, YYNGEE. The CDR3 contains 13 residues. The CDR3 bases are TGTGCCAGCAGCGTAATTGAGGGTGGTGGCTACACCTTC. Amino acids: CASSVIEGGGYTF.

V gene TRBV5-1 combines with J gene TRBJ2-7, with 8 bases lining up with TRBD2. There are 17 residues in the CDR3. Trimming took 0 bases from V and 4 from J; bases not matched to a gene: 12. Germline CDR1 SGHRS, CDR2 YFSETQ. CDR3 coding DNA: TGCGCCAGCAGCTTGGAAGGTTGGCAGCGGGAGAGGTACGAGCAGTACTTC. Its translation: CASSLEGWQRERYEQYF.

In regard to this clonotype: Sequence at one end of the junction differs from germline and may be a read error. This chain links TRBV6-1 with TRBJ1-2; D remains ambiguous. Germline CDR1 reads MNHNS; CDR2 reads SASEGT. This CDR3 is built from 11 residues. CDR3 nucleotides: TGTGCCAGCAGCAATTTAGAAAGGGCCTTCTTC. Translation: CASSNLERAFF.

The chain combines TRBV10-3 with TRBJ2-2; D might be TRBD1 (6 bases). The germline V gene has CDR1 ENHRY and CDR2 SYGVKD. The CDR3 has 14 residues. V lost 11 bases to trimming and J lost 2 bases, with 15 bases between them. The CDR3 bases are TGTGCCTCGCACCGGGACAACAACACCGGGGAGCTGTTTTTT. It specifies CASHRDNNTGELFF.

About this clonotype: Given a much more abundant clone one base away, this may be a read error. The chain carries TRBV7-2 and TRBJ2-7; D may be TRBD1 or TRBD2 (5 bases each). CDR3 size: 13 residues. The V gene's germline CDR1 is SGHTA and CDR2 FQGNSA. Trimming removed 2 bases from V and 6 bases from J, with 11 bases in between. For the CDR3, the DNA is TGTGCCAGCAGCTTATGGGGGACCTGCGAGCAGTACTTC. This encodes CASSLWGTCEQYF.

The rearrangement joins TRBV20-1 to TRBJ1-4; D gene ambiguous. The V gene lost 6 bases and the J gene lost 6 bases, with 14 bases spanning the gap. The CDR3 length is 13 residues. The germline V gene has CDR1 DFQATT and CDR2 SNEGSKA (reference sequence). The CDR3 loop reads CSAKTGFDEKLFF. The CDR3 DNA follows: TGCAGTGCCAAGACGGGATTCGATGAAAAACTGTTTTTT.

This clonotype was counted at least ten times. The chain carries TRBV2 and TRBJ1-1; D perhaps matches TRBD1 (5 bases). The length of the CDR3 is 12 residues. The V and J ends lost 7 bases and 9 bases respectively, with 15 bases between them. Germline V gives CDR1 SNHLY, CDR2 FYNNEI. CDR3 region: CASTVGPRKAFF. The DNA for the CDR3 is TGTGCCAGCACCGTGGGGCCTCGGAAAGCTTTCTTT.

At least ten counts were recorded for this clonotype. The chain employs TRBV5-5 and TRBJ2-7, with a possible D match to TRBD1 (6 bases). The CDR3 runs to 14 residues. CDR1 SGHKS and CDR2 YYEKEE come from the germline V gene (reference sequence). V was clipped by 1 base and J by 4 bases, with 12 bases between them. The CDR3 DNA reads TGTGCCAGCAGCTTGAACAGGGTGGTGTACGAGCAGTACTTC. Encoded protein: CASSLNRVVYEQYF.

V gene TRBV29-1 combines with J gene TRBJ2-1; tentatively, D is TRBD2 (7 bases). CDR3 length: 13 amino acids. CDR1 is SQVTM, CDR2 ANQGSEA, per germline. V was shortened by 3 bases and J by 6 bases, with 12 bases between the two germline ends. The CDR3 nucleotides are TGCAGCGTTGAGGGGGGGCGGAGCAATGAGCAGTTCTTC. It yields the protein CSVEGGRSNEQFF.

This CDR3 reads CASTRSVAGGLSGTQYF. CDR3 coding DNA: TGTGCCAGTACCCGATCGGTCGCGGGAGGGCTCAGTGGTACGCAGTATTTT. The V gene is TRBV19, the J gene TRBJ2-3, with 9 bases aligning to TRBD2. CDR1 is LNHDA and CDR2 is SQIVND in the germline V gene (reference sequence). J was trimmed by 8 bases and V by 7 bases; bases with no gene match: 19. The CDR3 has 17 amino acids.

This clonotype has a count of ten or more. The chain uses TRBV5-6 and TRBJ1-2, with 11 nucleotides matching TRBD1. Germline V lookup: CDR1 SGHDT, CDR2 YYEEEE. The V and J ends lost 1 base and 5 bases, in that order; junction bases with no gene match: 4. The CDR3 runs 15 residues. The CDR3 spells CASSLMGTGGYGYTF. The CDR3 region has the DNA TGTGCCAGCAGCTTGATGGGGACAGGGGGATATGGCTACACCTTC.

This clonotype was found a few times. The rearrangement links TRBV15 to TRBJ2-7; D is possibly TRBD1 (6 bases). The germline V gene has CDR1 LNHNV and CDR2 YYDKDF (reference sequence). This CDR3 contains 17 residues. V gave up 2 bases and J gave up 1 base, with 18 bases separating them. The DNA of the CDR3 is TGTGCCACCAGCAGAAGAACCAGGGGAATTACGTCCTACGAGCAGTACTTC. Its protein product is CATSRRTRGITSYEQYF.

This rearrangement joins TRBV12-3 or TRBV12-4 to TRBJ2-5; unclear D gene. Trimming took 4 bases from V and 2 from J, leaving 17 bases between them. The CDR3 loop spans 16 amino acids. CDR3 sequence: CASSWRFRVGQETQYF. Written as DNA, the CDR3 is TGTGCCAGCAGTTGGCGGTTTCGGGTGGGGCAAGAGACCCAGTACTTC.

The chain uses TRBV29-1 and TRBJ1-4, with TRBD1 matching over 10 bases. J gave up 8 bases and V 8 bases, and 14 bases lay outside the gene matches. Germline CDR1 reads SQVTM; CDR2 reads ANQGSEA. This CDR3 region has 15 residues. DNA of the CDR3: TGCAGCATACGCCCCTTCTGGGGACAGGGGGAAAAACTGTTTTTT. As protein: CSIRPFWGQGEKLFF. Together with reference TRBV29-1 and TRBJ1-4, the CDR3 gives the full variable domain: SAVISQKPSRDICQRGTSLTIQCQVDSQVTMMFWYRQQPGQSLTLIATANQGSEATYESGFVIDKFPISRPNLTFSTLTVSNMSPEDSSIYLCSIRPFWGQGEKLFFGSGTQLSVL.

This clonotype was picked up many times. The rearrangement links TRBV4-1 to TRBJ2-7; no definite D call. The CDR3 runs to 18 residues. Trimming took off 0 bases at V and 3 bases at J, with 21 bases between the two ends. Germline-derived CDR1 and CDR2 are MGHRA and YSYEKL. The CDR3 protein is CASSQDPPVGYGSYEQYF. CDR3 coding DNA: TGCGCCAGCAGCCAAGATCCCCCCGTAGGCTACGGCAGCTACGAGCAGTACTTC.

This chain joins TRBV2 and TRBJ2-2; D call uncertain. CDR3 length: 14 amino acids. Between the trimmed V and J ends, which lost 10 bases and 0 bases, there was a span of 12 bases. CDR1 is SNHLY, CDR2 FYNNEI, per germline. As DNA, the CDR3 is TGTGCCACCGGACGGTTCGCGAACACCGGGGAGCTGTTTTTT. This gives the protein CATGRFANTGELFF.

The V gene is TRBV4-3, the J gene TRBJ1-2; 10 bases are a match to TRBD1. Germline CDR1 and CDR2: LGHNA and YSLEER. V dropped 0 bases and J dropped 3; count of bases not matched to a gene: 7. The length of the CDR3 is 17 residues. Written as DNA, the CDR3 is TGCGCCAGCAGCCAAGATTCGACCGGGACAGGGGACTATGGCTACACCTTC. Its translation: CASSQDSTGTGDYGYTF.

The chain employs TRBV4-1 and TRBJ2-5; 8 nucleotides match TRBD2. The V and J ends lost 1 base and 3 bases, in that order; junction bases with no gene match: 4. Looked up from germline, CDR1 is MGHRA and CDR2 is YSYEKL. The CDR3 covers 15 residues. The CDR3 nucleotides are TGCGCCAGCAGCCAAGTCGGTAGCGGGAAAGAGACCCAGTACTTC. Translated, it gives CASSQVGSGKETQYF.

This clonotype was observed at least ten times. The chain carries TRBV5-1 and TRBJ2-7, with D possibly being TRBD1 (5 bases). Trimming pared 2 bases from V and 5 bases from J, leaving 14 bases between. There are 14 residues in the CDR3. The V gene's germline CDR1 is SGHRS and CDR2 YFSETQ. CDR3 loop: CASSFRVGPNEQYF. The CDR3 DNA sequence: TGCGCCAGCAGCTTCAGGGTTGGGCCTAACGAGCAGTACTTC.

This clonotype was found many times. This rearrangement joins TRBV6-1 to TRBJ2-2, with D perhaps TRBD1 or TRBD2 (5 bases each). The CDR3 is 16 residues long. CDR1 is MNHNS, CDR2 SASEGT, per germline. Between the trimmed V and J ends, which lost 5 bases and 9 bases, there was a span of 22 bases. CDR3 coding DNA: TGTGCCAGCAGTCGCCGCCATCACGCCGGGGCGAGGGAGCTGTTTTTT. This codes for CASSRRHHAGARELFF.

The chain employs TRBV2 and TRBJ1-2; D call uncertain. Trimming took 7 bases from V and 8 from J, leaving 14 bases between them. The CDR3 sequence is 12 residues long. The germline CDR1 and CDR2 sequences are SNHLY and FYNNEI. CDR3 nucleotide sequence: TGTGCCAGCATGGGTGGAGCTGGCGGCTACACCTTC. The encoded protein is CASMGGAGGYTF.

This clonotype was seen more than once but under ten times. The chain couples TRBV14 to TRBJ2-3; D unclear. CDR3 length: 13 residues. Germline V CDR1 and CDR2: SGHDN, FVKESK. The V end lost 2 bases, the J end lost 2 bases, and 5 bases lay between the germline ends. CDR3 region: CASSQTHTDTQYF. Written as DNA, the CDR3 is TGTGCCAGCAGCCAAACTCACACAGATACGCAGTATTTT.

This clonotype was observed a few times. V gene TRBV6-1 combines with J gene TRBJ2-7; no reliable D call. With 2 bases removed from V and 7 bases from J, the gap between germline ends came to 6 bases. CDR1 and CDR2 (germline): MNHNS, SASEGT. This CDR3 is built from 11 residues. The CDR3 coding sequence is TGTGCCAGCAGTGAATTGATGGAGCAGTACTTC. This encodes CASSELMEQYF.